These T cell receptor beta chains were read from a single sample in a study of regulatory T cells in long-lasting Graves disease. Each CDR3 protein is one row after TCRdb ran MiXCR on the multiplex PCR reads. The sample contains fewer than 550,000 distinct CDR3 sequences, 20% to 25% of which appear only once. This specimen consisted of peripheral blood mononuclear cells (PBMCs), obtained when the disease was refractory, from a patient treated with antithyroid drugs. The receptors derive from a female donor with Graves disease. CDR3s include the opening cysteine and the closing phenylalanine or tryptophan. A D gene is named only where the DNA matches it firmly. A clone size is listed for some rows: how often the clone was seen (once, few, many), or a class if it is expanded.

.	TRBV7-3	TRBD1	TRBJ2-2	TGTGCCAGCAGTCTCGACAGGGGGCTAGACGGGGAGCTGTTTTTT	CASSLDRGLDGELFF
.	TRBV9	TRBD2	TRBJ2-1	TGTGCCAGCAGCCCCGGGGGGGACCTTAGCGGGGGGGCCGGGAGTGAGCAGTTCTTC	CASSPGGDLSGGAGSEQFF
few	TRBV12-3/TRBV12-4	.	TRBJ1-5	TGTGCCAGCACCCGGGCCCCATGGGCCAATCAGCCCCAGCATTTT	CASTRAPWANQPQHF
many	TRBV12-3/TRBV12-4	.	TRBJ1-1	TGTGCCAGCAGTTTACAACACGGTGAAGCTTTCTTT	CASSLQHGEAFF
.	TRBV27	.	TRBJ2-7	TGTGCCAGCAGTTCCCCAGGAAGCTACGAGCAGTACTTC	CASSSPGSYEQYF
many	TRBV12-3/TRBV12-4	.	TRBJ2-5	TGTGCCAGCAGTTTAGCCCAGGGGATCCGTGGAGAGACCCAGTACTTC	CASSLAQGIRGETQYF
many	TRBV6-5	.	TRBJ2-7	TGTGCCAGCAGTTACTCGACTCCCTACGAGCAGTACTTC	CASSYSTPYEQYF
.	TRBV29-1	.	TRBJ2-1	TGCAGCGTTGAAGATCCCAAGGTAAACCCCTACAATGAGCAGTTCTTC	CSVEDPKVNPYNEQFF
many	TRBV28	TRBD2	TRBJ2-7	TGTGCCAGCAGTTTTTGGACTAGGAGCTCCTACGAGCAGTACTTC	CASSFWTRSSYEQYF
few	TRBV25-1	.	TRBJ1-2	TGTGCCAGCAGTTCCTCCCCCAGGGGTGGCTACACCTTC	CASSSSPRGGYTF
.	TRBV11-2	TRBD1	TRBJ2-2	TGTGCCAGCAGCAACCCCCTCGGACAGGGGAGCGTCGGGGAGCTGTTTTTT	CASSNPLGQGSVGELFF
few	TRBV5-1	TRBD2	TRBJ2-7	TGCGCCAGCAGCTTGCTAGCGGGAGAATCGTACGAGCAGTACTTC	CASSLLAGESYEQYF
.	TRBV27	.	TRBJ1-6	TGTGCCAGCAGTTTCGTGGGGGGGACGGCACCACCCCTCCACTTT	CASSFVGGTAPPLHF
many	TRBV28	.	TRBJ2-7	TGTGCCAGCAGTTTTCCCCCCGCGGATCCCGATGGGGGTTACGAGCAGTACTTC	CASSFPPADPDGGYEQYF
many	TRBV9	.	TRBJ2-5	TGTGCCAGCAGCGTAGGGGCGGCTGGTGAGACCCAGTACTTC	CASSVGAAGETQYF
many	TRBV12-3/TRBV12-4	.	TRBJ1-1	TGTGCCAGCAGTTCTAGGGTCCCCGCTTTCTTT	CASSSRVPAFF